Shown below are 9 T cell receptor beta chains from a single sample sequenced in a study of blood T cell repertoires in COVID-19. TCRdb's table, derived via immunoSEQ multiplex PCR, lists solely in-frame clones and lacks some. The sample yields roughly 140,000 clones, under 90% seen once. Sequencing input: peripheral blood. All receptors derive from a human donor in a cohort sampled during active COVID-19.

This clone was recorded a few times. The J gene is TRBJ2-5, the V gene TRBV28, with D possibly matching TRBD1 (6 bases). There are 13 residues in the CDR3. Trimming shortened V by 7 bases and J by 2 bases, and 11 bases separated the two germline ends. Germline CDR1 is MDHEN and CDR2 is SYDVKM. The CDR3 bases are TGTGCCAGCAATACAGGGATTCAAGAGACCCAGTACTTC. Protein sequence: CASNTGIQETQYF. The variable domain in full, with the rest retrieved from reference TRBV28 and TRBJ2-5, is DVKVTQSSRYLVKRTGEKVFLECVQDMDHENMFWYRQDPGLGLRLIYFSYDVKMKEKGDIPEGYSVSREKKERFSLILESASTNQTSMYLCASNTGIQETQYFGPGTRLLVL.

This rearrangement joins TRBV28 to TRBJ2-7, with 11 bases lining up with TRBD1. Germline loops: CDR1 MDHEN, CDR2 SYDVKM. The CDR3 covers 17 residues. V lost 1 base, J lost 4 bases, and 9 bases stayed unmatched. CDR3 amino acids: CASSLFFGGTGGYEQYF. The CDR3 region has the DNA TGTGCCAGCAGTTTATTTTTCGGGGGGACAGGGGGTTACGAGCAGTACTTC. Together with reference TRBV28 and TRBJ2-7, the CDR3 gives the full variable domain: DVKVTQSSRYLVKRTGEKVFLECVQDMDHENMFWYRQDPGLGLRLIYFSYDVKMKEKGDIPEGYSVSREKKERFSLILESASTNQTSMYLCASSLFFGGTGGYEQYFGPGTRLTVT.

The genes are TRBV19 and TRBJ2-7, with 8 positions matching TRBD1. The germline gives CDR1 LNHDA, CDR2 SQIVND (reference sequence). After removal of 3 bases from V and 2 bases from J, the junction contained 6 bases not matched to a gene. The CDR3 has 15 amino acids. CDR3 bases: TGTGCCAGTAGTATCAGGACAGGGAATACCTACGAGCAGTACTTC. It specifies CASSIRTGNTYEQYF.

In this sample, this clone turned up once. CDR3 amino acids: CASSPTGVDEQFF. CDR3 coding DNA: TGTGCCAGCTCACCAACGGGGGTGGATGAGCAGTTCTTC. The genes are TRBV18 and TRBJ2-1, with D possibly being TRBD2 (6 bases). CDR3 length: 13 residues. Germline V gene sequence: CDR1 KGHSH, CDR2 LQKENI. V lost 2 bases and J 8 bases, leaving 10 bases between the germline ends.

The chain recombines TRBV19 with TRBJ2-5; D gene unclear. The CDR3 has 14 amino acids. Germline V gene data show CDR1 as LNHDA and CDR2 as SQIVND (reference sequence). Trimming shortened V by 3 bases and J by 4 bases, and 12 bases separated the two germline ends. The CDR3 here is CASSMRRTSETQYF. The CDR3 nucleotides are TGTGCCAGTAGTATGAGGCGTACTTCAGAGACCCAGTACTTC. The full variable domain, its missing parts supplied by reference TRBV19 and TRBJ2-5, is DGGITQSPKYLFRKEGQNVTLSCEQNLNHDAMYWYRQDPGQGLRLIYYSQIVNDFQKGDIAEGYSVSREKKESFPLTVTSAQKNPTAFYLCASSMRRTSETQYFGPGTRLLVL.

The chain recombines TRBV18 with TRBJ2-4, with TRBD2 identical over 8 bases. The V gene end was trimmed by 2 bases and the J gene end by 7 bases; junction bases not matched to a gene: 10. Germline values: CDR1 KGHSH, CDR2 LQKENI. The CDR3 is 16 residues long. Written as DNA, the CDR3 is TGTGCCAGCTCACCAAGCGGGAGAGGGTTTGAGAACATTCAGTACTTC. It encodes CASSPSGRGFENIQYF.

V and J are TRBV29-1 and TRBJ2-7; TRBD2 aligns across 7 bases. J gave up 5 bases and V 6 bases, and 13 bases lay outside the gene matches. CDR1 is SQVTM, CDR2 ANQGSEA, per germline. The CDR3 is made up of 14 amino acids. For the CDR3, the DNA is TGCAGCGTGGGGGGGAGTGGGTGGTACGACGAGCAGTACTTC. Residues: CSVGGSGWYDEQYF.

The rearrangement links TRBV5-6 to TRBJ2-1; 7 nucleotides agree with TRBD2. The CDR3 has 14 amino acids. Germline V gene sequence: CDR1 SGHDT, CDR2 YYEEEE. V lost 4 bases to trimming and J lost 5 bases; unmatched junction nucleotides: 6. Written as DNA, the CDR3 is TGTGCCAGCAGCCGGGGCGGGGGAAACAATGAGCAGTTCTTC. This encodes CASSRGGGNNEQFF.

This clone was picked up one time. CDR3 sequence: CASSPTPPAARQPDTIYF. In nucleotides, the CDR3 is TGTGCCAGCTCACCAACCCCCCCGGCAGCCAGGCAGCCCGACACCATATATTTT. The rearrangement links TRBV18 to TRBJ1-3; D gene ambiguous. Germline V gene lookup returns CDR1 KGHSH and CDR2 LQKENI. The CDR3 covers 18 residues. The V gene lost 2 bases and the J gene lost 8 bases, with 25 bases spanning the gap.